These T cell receptor beta chains were read from a single sample in a study of T cell changes during pregnancy in multiple sclerosis. Here immunoSEQ multiplex PCR was the method, and the copy in TCRdb shows in-frame clones only, minus some. The data show about 41,000 clones, with about 90% seen just once and approximately 5.1% held by the top ten. The sample here was peripheral blood, taken in the first trimester of pregnancy. These receptors were taken from a female donor in good health, enrolled as a control in a pregnancy study. Both conserved end residues are trimmed from each CDR3.

V: TRBV5-6; CDR3: ASSPRPISPGGYT
V: TRBV6-6; CDR3: ASSLTGGREQY
V: TRBV7-2; CDR3: ASSTTQDTQY
V: TRBV7-9; CDR3: GTEGNGNTIY
V: TRBV7-7; CDR3: ASRGTTNTGELF
V: TRBV7-2; CDR3: ASSLYQGYGYT
V: TRBV4-1; CDR3: ASRGQDRYEQY
V: TRBV30; CDR3: AWSKGTGGDEQY
V: TRBV30; CDR3: AWGDRGTYGYT
V: TRBV29-1; CDR3: SVMNRGRENTEAF
V: TRBV19; CDR3: ASSVRVPQLGSPTYEQY
V: TRBV4-2; CDR3: ASSQEPSAGGDETQY
V: TRBV12-5; CDR3: ASGSGDQPQH
V: TRBV28; CDR3: ASSLSGEQY
V: TRBV6-5; CDR3: ASSPTSGSYNEQF
V: TRBV6-1; CDR3: ASGSGRDYNEQF
V: TRBV25-1; CDR3: ASSSGFNEQY
V: TRBV7-2; CDR3: ASSLGRTGSHTEAF
V: TRBV28; CDR3: ASNPDRVYDNEQF
V: TRBV5-1; CDR3: ASSLDPSSYNEQF
V: TRBV19; CDR3: ASNGQGNGELF
V: TRBV7-6; CDR3: ASSRQGLEAF
V: TRBV6-4; CDR3: ASSDSGTGTTGELF
V: TRBV7-9; CDR3: ASSLAAGRVAYEQY
V: TRBV2; CDR3: ASSGGLAGGQDTQY
V: TRBV7-2; CDR3: ASSPRVNTEAF
V: TRBV10-3; CDR3: AISERGGQYEQY
V: TRBV7-9; CDR3: ASSSAVDSSGNTIY
V: TRBV15; CDR3: ATSSTGTSRETQY
V: TRBV5-4; CDR3: ASSPSGGDTEAF
V: TRBV7-2; CDR3: ASSLGTGGSPLH
V: TRBV4-2; CDR3: ASSRAGGRVGELF
V: TRBV10-3; CDR3: AISERQGQLMGDSPLH
V: TRBV7-3; CDR3: ASSFAGGASDTQY
V: TRBV7-9; CDR3: ASSLSPGTGTSFTQY
V: TRBV2; CDR3: ASEGTGGRETQY
V: TRBV28; CDR3: ASSSLAGGGETQY
V: TRBV14; CDR3: ASSQWTGALEAF
V: TRBV5-1; CDR3: ASSAAGTGETTIY
V: TRBV5-1; CDR3: ASTNPQGGVIGTQY
V: TRBV19; CDR3: ASSTGLLSNQPQH
V: TRBV11-3; CDR3: ASARRDNTGELF
V: TRBV6-1; CDR3: ASSEGSGTDTQY
V: TRBV2; CDR3: ASSPLAGVFNEQF
V: TRBV6-4; CDR3: ASRKDVGGGDTEAF
V: TRBV10-3; CDR3: AISESRVTEAF